The present T cell receptor (beta chain) was sequenced within a study of early T cells in non-severe SARS-CoV-2 infection. In this sample, this clonotype turned up many times. Its specificity is unknown. CDR3 length: 14 amino acids. The ends were cut back, 0 bases at V and 3 bases at J, with 8 bases in the middle. The germline CDR1 and CDR2 sequences are ENHRY and SYGVKD. General study findings and limits: In VDJdb matching, anti-spike CD8 responses were favored while private and CD4 specificities went missing.

Molecules of cDNA were individually given unique molecular identifiers that were attached to them. Via MiXCR, TCRdb re-called the 5' RACE reads, giving one row per CDR3 protein. Here the sample spans tens of thousands of distinct CDR3 sequences, more than 10% being singletons. Sequences were obtained from whole blood. The chain recombines TRBV10-3 with TRBJ2-5; maybe TRBD2 (5 bases). This TCR was sampled from an adult who was a healthcare worker with PCR-confirmed SARS-CoV-2 infection or an uninfected control (not recorded which). This CDR3 is CAISESTGKETQYF. CDR3 bases: TGTGCCATCAGTGAGTCGACCGGGAAAGAGACCCAGTACTTC.